This T cell receptor beta chain is from a study of T-cell reconstitution after alpha-beta-depleted transplantation in children. This clonotype was counted between two and nine times. Preparation of the TCRbeta library involved a method that used unique molecular identifiers. MiXCR, run by TCRdb on the PCR reads, gives a single entry per CDR3 protein. The sample records some 500,000 distinct CDR3 sequences, around 17% being singletons. The ends lost 5 bases at V and 9 bases at J; junction bases unmatched: 14. This CDR3 region has 16 residues. Sequencing used PBMCs from the stem cell graft donor, obtained from the stem cell graft. This sequence was found in a human donor who donated a stem cell graft to a child with acute lymphoblastic leukemia. V gene TRBV12-3 or TRBV12-4 combines with J gene TRBJ2-1; TRBD2 aligns across 9 bases. The CDR3, as DNA: TGTGCCAGCAGTCCCAATCCCGGGACTAGCTACGGTGAGCAGTTCTTC. It is translated as CASSPNPGTSYGEQFF.